Below are 27 T cell receptor beta chains sequenced from a single sample in a study of blood T cells in healthy people across ages. A sample-barcoded 5' primer and a J-beta primer mix were used in a second PCR of roughly 7 to 11 cycles. TCRdb ran MiXCR on the 5' RACE reads and lists one entry per CDR3 protein. The table lists more than 900,000 distinct CDR3 sequences, approximately 25% of them singletons. The same data also contributed to another study, on T cells of mothers and their children.

Sequencing was done on a sample of blood. Receptors originate from a girl aged 2 to 10 in good health.

This clonotype was seen more than once but under ten times. The J gene is TRBJ2-5, the V gene TRBV6-5, with 10 bases identical to TRBD2. J was trimmed by 6 bases and V by 6 bases; bases with no gene match: 7. The CDR3 is 14 residues long. CDR1 MNHEY and CDR2 SVGAGI come from the germline V gene. CDR3: CASSLLAGDKTQYF. DNA for the CDR3: TGTGCCAGCAGCCTTCTAGCGGGGGATAAGACCCAGTACTTC.

This clonotype showed up just a few times. The chain recombines TRBV10-2 with TRBJ2-1, with TRBD2 matching 10 bases. The J segment lost 1 base and the V segment lost 6 bases, leaving 6 bases of the junction unmatched. Per germline, CDR1 WSHSY and CDR2 SAAADI. CDR3 length: 16 amino acids. Written as DNA, the CDR3 is TGCGCCAGCAGGAGCGGGAGGGAGTTTTCCTACAATGAGCAGTTCTTC. Its protein product is CASRSGREFSYNEQFF.

The chain recombines TRBV5-1 with TRBJ1-2; 9 nucleotides agree with TRBD1. V gave up 4 bases and J gave up 8 bases; unmatched junction bases: 9. The CDR3 contains 14 residues. Germline CDR1 reads SGHRS; CDR2 reads YFSETQ. CDR3 region: CASSDGTGQRGYTF. The CDR3 DNA sequence: TGCGCCAGCAGCGATGGGACAGGGCAGAGGGGCTACACCTTC.

This clonotype has just a few counts. The chain couples TRBV5-6 to TRBJ2-3; D is ambiguous. The V end was cut by 4 bases, the J end by 6 bases, with 9 bases between. Per germline, CDR1 SGHDT and CDR2 YYEEEE. The CDR3 has 12 residues. The CDR3 reads CASSPQWDTQYF. DNA of the CDR3: TGTGCCAGCAGCCCACAGTGGGATACGCAGTATTTT.

The rearrangement uses TRBV20-1 and TRBJ2-5; 9 nucleotides align to TRBD2. The CDR3 extends over 14 amino acids. The V and J ends lost 6 bases and 4 bases, in that order; junction bases with no gene match: 9. The germline V gene has CDR1 DFQATT and CDR2 SNEGSKA (reference sequence). CDR3: CSAAGGPEGETQYF. In DNA, the CDR3 is TGCAGTGCGGCGGGAGGGCCTGAGGGAGAGACCCAGTACTTC.

This sequence joins TRBV5-1 and TRBJ1-1, with 9 bases matching TRBD1. The length of the CDR3 is 15 residues. Germline V gene sequence: CDR1 SGHRS, CDR2 YFSETQ. After removal of 0 bases from V and 4 bases from J, the junction contained 4 bases not matched to a gene. CDR3 bases: TGCGCCAGCAGCTTGGAGTGGACAGGGGTCACTGAAGCTTTCTTT. It is translated as CASSLEWTGVTEAFF.

This clonotype has only a few counts. DNA for the CDR3: TGCAGCGTGAGGTCCTACGAGCAGTACTTC. This translates into CSVRSYEQYF. The chain carries TRBV29-1 and TRBJ2-7; D is undetermined. The germline gives CDR1 SQVTM, CDR2 ANQGSEA. The CDR3 is made up of 10 amino acids. The V and J ends lost 6 bases and 1 base respectively, with 4 bases between them.

This clonotype was seen a handful of times. The chain employs TRBV29-1 and TRBJ2-1; a possible D gene is TRBD2 (7 bases). V shed 6 bases and J shed 1 base, with 19 bases lying between them. Germline V gene data show CDR1 as SQVTM and CDR2 as ANQGSEA. This CDR3 is built from 16 residues. CDR3: CSVRGAGGLSYNEQFF. CDR3 sequence (DNA): TGCAGCGTCCGGGGCGCCGGGGGGCTATCCTACAATGAGCAGTTCTTC.

Only a few counts were recorded for this clonotype. The chain employs TRBV2 and TRBJ2-5, with 8 bases matching TRBD1. With the DNA end fitting TRBJ2-7 better, the J assignment may be wrong. The CDR3 totals 15 residues. Germline V gene lookup returns CDR1 SNHLY and CDR2 FYNNEI. The CDR3 sequence is CASSEGQGLIYEQYF. The DNA of the CDR3 is TGTGCCAGCAGTGAAGGACAGGGGCTGATCTACGAGCAGTACTTC.

V is TRBV28 and J is TRBJ1-1; no firm D call. Trimming left V 6 bases short and J 2 bases short, with 19 bases between. This CDR3 region has 16 residues. CDR1 and CDR2 (germline): MDHEN, SYDVKM. The CDR3: CASSPSGQGPNTEAFF. The CDR3 nucleotides are TGTGCCAGCAGCCCCAGTGGGCAAGGTCCAAACACTGAAGCTTTCTTT.

Ten or more counts support this clonotype. The rearrangement uses TRBV20-1 and TRBJ2-1, with D maybe TRBD2 (6 bases). Germline CDR1 reads DFQATT; CDR2 reads SNEGSKA (reference sequence). This CDR3 has 14 amino acids. Trimming removed 3 bases at V and 1 base at J, with 10 bases between. The CDR3 sequence is CSARVGGSYNEQFF. DNA of the CDR3: TGCAGTGCTAGGGTCGGGGGATCCTACAATGAGCAGTTCTTC.

The chain links TRBV7-2 to TRBJ1-2; no definite D call. The germline V gene has CDR1 SGHTA and CDR2 FQGNSA. This CDR3 contains 14 residues. V shed 5 bases and J shed 3 bases, with 13 bases lying between them. The CDR3 sequence: CASSQRTRDYGYTF. The CDR3 region has the DNA TGTGCCAGCAGCCAGCGGACCCGGGACTATGGCTACACCTTC.

Many counts were recorded for this clonotype. This rearrangement joins TRBV7-6 to TRBJ2-1; the match to TRBD1 covers 7 bases. Looked up from germline, CDR1 is SGHVS and CDR2 is FNYEAQ. V was pared by 1 base and J by 7 bases, with 4 bases of the junction left unmatched. This CDR3 region has 14 residues. The DNA of the CDR3 is TGTGCCAGCAGCTTAGGGACAGGTTGGAATGAGCAGTTCTTC. It is translated as CASSLGTGWNEQFF.

Worth noting for this clonotype: One end of the junction does not line up with germline, which may come from a read error. The chain joins TRBV6-1 to TRBJ1-5; no clear D. CDR3 length: 14 residues. The germline V gene encodes CDR1 MNHNS and CDR2 SASEGT. The CDR3: CASSAANSNQPQHF. CDR3 nucleotide sequence: TGTGCCAGCTCGGCAGCTAATAGCAATCAGCCCCAGCACTTT.

This clonotype was observed a few times. The chain employs TRBV11-3 and TRBJ2-1, with 7 positions matching TRBD2. Trimming removed 0 bases from V and 4 bases from J; junction bases left unmatched: 9. The CDR3 has 17 residues. Per the germline V gene, CDR1 is SGHNT and CDR2 is YENEEA. Here the CDR3 DNA reads TGTGCCAGCAGCTTAGATCATCCCGGGGGGTTATACAATGAGCAGTTCTTC. It is translated as CASSLDHPGGLYNEQFF. The whole variable domain, filled in from reference TRBV11-3 and TRBJ2-1, reads EAGVVQSPRYKIIEKKQPVAFWCNPISGHNTLYWYLQNLGQGPELLIRYENEEAVDDSQLPKDRFSAERLKGVDSTLKIQPAELGDSAVYLCASSLDHPGGLYNEQFFGPGTRLTVL.

This clonotype turned up a few times. The J gene is TRBJ2-7, the V gene TRBV28; the D is unclear. The CDR3 runs 14 residues. V was trimmed by 5 bases and J by 0 bases, leaving 11 bases between them. CDR1 is MDHEN, CDR2 SYDVKM, per germline. This CDR3 reads CASSEAWDSYEQYF. The DNA for the CDR3 is TGTGCCAGCAGTGAGGCCTGGGACTCCTACGAGCAGTACTTC.

The genes are TRBV7-9 and TRBJ2-1; the D is unclear. Judging by the DNA end, TRBJ2-7 fits better; the J call may be wrong. This CDR3 has 12 amino acids. The germline V gene has CDR1 SEHNR and CDR2 FQNEAQ (reference sequence). This chain's CDR3 is CASSLGHREQYF. The CDR3 coding sequence is TGTGCCAGCAGCTTAGGACACCGCGAGCAGTACTTC.

This chain connects TRBV29-1 to TRBJ2-7; 14 bases are shared with TRBD2. The closer fit of TRBJ2-1 to the DNA end suggests the J call may be wrong. The CDR3 is 16 amino acids. Germline CDR1 reads SQVTM; CDR2 reads ANQGSEA. The CDR3 bases are TGCAGCGTTGCCGGGACTAGCGGGAGTATTGAGGGTGAGCAGTTCTTC. This sequence encodes CSVAGTSGSIEGEQFF.

The V call is TRBV4-1, the J call TRBJ1-1; perhaps TRBD1 as D (5 bases). The germline CDR1 and CDR2 sequences are MGHRA and YSYEKL. This CDR3 has 17 amino acids. V was pared by 0 bases and J by 1 base, with 15 bases between. The CDR3 protein is CASSQDGWGVTNTEAFF. CDR3 in DNA: TGCGCCAGCAGCCAAGATGGTTGGGGGGTGACGAACACTGAAGCTTTCTTT.

The V and J genes are TRBV28 and TRBJ2-5; 7 bases are a match to TRBD2. The J call may not be correct, given that the DNA end is closer to TRBJ2-7. This CDR3 contains 14 residues. Germline lookup yields CDR1 MDHEN and CDR2 SYDVKM. CDR3 DNA sequence: TGTGCCAGCAGTGAAGCGGGAAACCCTTACGAGCAGTACTTC. Translated: CASSEAGNPYEQYF.

The chain links TRBV7-9 to TRBJ2-5; 9 bases map to TRBD1. The DNA matches TRBJ2-1 better at its end, which makes the J call doubtful. Per germline, CDR1 SEHNR and CDR2 FQNEAQ (reference sequence). CDR3 length: 14 residues. CDR3 amino acids: CASERDRVLDEQFF. The CDR3 DNA sequence: TGTGCCAGCGAACGGGACAGGGTTTTGGATGAGCAGTTCTTC.

This clonotype has more than one count but fewer than ten. The chain has TRBV4-1 and TRBJ1-2; D unresolved. CDR1 is MGHRA, CDR2 YSYEKL, per germline. Trimming pared 0 bases from V and 3 bases from J, leaving 11 bases between. The CDR3 runs 15 residues. The CDR3 DNA sequence: TGCGCCAGCAGCCAAGATTGGGGTTCCCACTATGGCTACACCTTC. It is translated as CASSQDWGSHYGYTF.

The CDR3, as DNA: TGCGCCAGCAGCCAAGACCACAGGGCTGAAGCTTTCTTT. Translating gives CASSQDHRAEAFF. The chain employs TRBV4-3 and TRBJ1-1, with a possible D match to TRBD1 (6 bases). The V end lost 0 bases, the J end lost 6 bases, and 8 bases lay between the germline ends. Germline values: CDR1 LGHNA, CDR2 YSLEER. The CDR3 has 13 residues.

Notes on this clonotype: The junction shows a germline mismatch at one end, possibly a read error. The chain links TRBV4-2 to TRBJ2-7, with D perhaps TRBD1 (6 bases). Germline CDR1 LGHNA, CDR2 YNFKEQ. CDR3 length: 15 amino acids. This chain's CDR3 is CASSQEQTGFYERYF. CDR3 sequence (DNA): TGTGCCAGCAGCCAAGAACAGACAGGTTTCTACGAGCGGTACTTC.

The V call is TRBV4-1, the J call TRBJ2-2, with D possibly TRBD1 on 6 matching bases. Per the germline V gene, CDR1 is MGHRA and CDR2 is YSYEKL. This CDR3 has 18 residues. V shed 4 bases and J shed 7 bases, with 25 bases lying between them. CDR3: CASSPRTGTPRSIGELFF. DNA for the CDR3: TGCGCCAGCAGCCCCCGAACCGGGACACCTCGTTCAATCGGGGAGCTGTTTTTT.

At least ten counts were recorded for this clonotype. The chain has TRBV5-1 and TRBJ2-4; D gene ambiguous. The CDR3 is made up of 14 amino acids. V was shortened by 2 bases and J by 6 bases, with 12 bases between the two germline ends. CDR1 is SGHRS and CDR2 is YFSETQ in the germline V gene. CDR3 bases: TGCGCCAGCAGCTTTGATGGTTACGGAAACATTCAGTACTTC. This encodes CASSFDGYGNIQYF.

CDR3 in DNA: TGCGCCAGCAGCCAAGATCTTCGACAGGGGAATGAGCAGTTCTTC. It translates to CASSQDLRQGNEQFF. V gene TRBV4-1 combines with J gene TRBJ2-1; 8 nucleotides match TRBD1. CDR1 and CDR2 (germline): MGHRA, YSYEKL. The CDR3 is made up of 15 amino acids. V lost 0 bases, J lost 7 bases, and 5 bases stayed unmatched.